Below, 19 T cell receptor beta chains from the same sample are listed, as sequenced in a study of blood T cell repertoires in COVID-19. This table comes from immunoSEQ multiplex PCR, and its TCRdb copy is limited to in-frame clones, with some not included. The table records approximately 150,000 clones, about 86% of them present only once. Sample: peripheral blood. The receptor source for this set is an older woman who had recovered from COVID-19.

This chain joins TRBV3-1 (or the pseudogene TRBV3-2) and TRBJ2-3; the D gene is possibly TRBD2 (5 bases). CDR3 length: 12 amino acids. The V gene lost 7 bases and the J gene lost 4 bases, with 9 bases spanning the gap. CDR1 is LGHDT, CDR2 YNNKEL, per germline (reference sequence). CDR3 loop: CASNDGADTQYF. CDR3 DNA sequence: TGTGCCAGCAACGACGGGGCAGATACGCAGTATTTT.

This rearrangement joins TRBV6-5 to TRBJ1-2; a weak D match, TRBD1 (5 bases). Trimming shortened V by 6 bases and J by 4 bases, and 12 bases separated the two germline ends. The CDR3 runs to 13 residues. Germline loops: CDR1 MNHEY, CDR2 SVGAGI. The CDR3 region has the DNA TGTGCCAGCAGGACGGGGGGTGGCTATGGCTACACCTTC. This translates into CASRTGGGYGYTF.

The genes are TRBV5-8 and TRBJ2-7, with D possibly TRBD2 on 5 matching bases. CDR3 length equals 13 residues. Germline values: CDR1 SGHTS, CDR2 YDEGEE. The V end lost 9 bases, the J end lost 3 bases, and 16 bases lay between the germline ends. The CDR3 DNA is TGTGCCACCACCCGGCGGGTAGGCTACGAGCAGTACTTC. This encodes CATTRRVGYEQYF.

The chain employs TRBV28 and TRBJ1-4; D unclear. Trimming removed 4 bases from V and 8 bases from J, with 17 bases in between. The CDR3 spans 15 residues. In germline, CDR1 is MDHEN, CDR2 SYDVKM. CDR3: CASSSQASRGEKLFF. The CDR3 nucleotides are TGTGCCAGCAGTTCCCAGGCTTCTCGTGGAGAAAAACTGTTTTTT.

This chain links TRBV7-3 with TRBJ2-1; 7 bases match TRBD1. CDR1 and CDR2 (germline): SGHTA, FQGTGA. The CDR3 extends over 16 amino acids. The trim removed 1 base at V and 1 base at J, leaving 4 bases unmatched. This CDR3 is CASSLNPGQSYNEQFF. The CDR3 region has the DNA TGTGCCAGCAGCTTAAATCCGGGACAGTCCTACAATGAGCAGTTCTTC.

The rearrangement links TRBV7-9 to TRBJ2-2; 10 nucleotides line up with TRBD2. Germline V lookup: CDR1 SEHNR, CDR2 FQNEAQ (reference sequence). The CDR3 totals 15 residues. Trimming took 5 bases from V and 5 from J; bases not matched to a gene: 5. The CDR3 protein is CASSRLAGVTGELFF. The CDR3 coding sequence is TGTGCCAGCAGCCGCCTAGCGGGAGTGACCGGGGAGCTGTTTTTT.

This chain links TRBV15 with TRBJ1-2, with 7 positions matching TRBD1. This CDR3 is 16 amino acids long. V was pared by 4 bases and J by 7 bases, with 15 bases of the junction left unmatched. Per the germline V gene, CDR1 is LNHNV and CDR2 is YYDKDF (reference sequence). As DNA, the CDR3 is TGTGCCACCAGCACCCAAACCCTACAGGGGCGGGGTGGCTACACCTTC. Amino acid sequence: CATSTQTLQGRGGYTF.

The CDR3 sequence: CASSQGPASSYEQYF. CDR3 nucleotide sequence: TGTGCCAGCAGCCAAGGGCCTGCCAGCTCCTACGAGCAGTACTTC. This chain connects TRBV3-1 (or the pseudogene TRBV3-2) to TRBJ2-7; D not certain. The CDR3 has 15 amino acids. V lost 1 base, J lost 0 bases, and 10 bases lay in between. Looked up from germline, CDR1 is LGHDT and CDR2 is YNNKEL (reference sequence).

V gene TRBV15 combines with J gene TRBJ2-1, with 7 bases lining up with TRBD2. Germline values: CDR1 LNHNV, CDR2 YYDKDF (reference sequence). This CDR3 spans 15 amino acids. V was pared by 7 bases and J by 0 bases, with 6 bases of the junction left unmatched. CDR3 DNA: TGTGCCACCAAGAGGGGAGGGCGCTCCTACAATGAGCAGTTCTTC. Amino acid sequence: CATKRGGRSYNEQFF.

The chain joins TRBV9 to TRBJ2-2, with TRBD2 identical over 13 bases. This CDR3 spans 17 amino acids. J gave up 4 bases and V 6 bases, and 9 bases lay outside the gene matches. The germline CDR1 and CDR2 sequences are SGDLS and YYNGEE. CDR3 in amino acids: CASTGLAGVPGTGELFF. CDR3 in DNA: TGTGCCAGCACCGGACTAGCGGGAGTCCCCGGCACCGGGGAGCTGTTTTTT.

J is TRBJ2-1 and V is TRBV5-1; D is perhaps TRBD2 (5 bases). CDR1 is SGHRS and CDR2 is YFSETQ in the germline V gene. V dropped 4 bases and J dropped 2 bases, with 13 bases sitting between them. The CDR3 totals 15 residues. CDR3 bases: TGCGCCAGCAGCCCTCAGGCGCGGGCCTACAATGAGCAGTTCTTC. Its translation is CASSPQARAYNEQFF. Full variable domain (rest looked up from reference TRBV5-1 and TRBJ2-1): KAGVTQTPRYLIKTRGQQVTLSCSPISGHRSVSWYQQTPGQGLQFLFEYFSETQRNKGNFPGRFSGRQFSNSRSEMNVSTLELGDSALYLCASSPQARAYNEQFFGPGTRLTVL.

The chain links TRBV28 to TRBJ2-5; 7 positions agree with TRBD2. CDR1 and CDR2 from the germline V gene are MDHEN and SYDVKM. J was trimmed by 2 bases and V by 10 bases; bases with no gene match: 10. There are 14 residues in the CDR3. CDR3 region: CATHGRRGQETQYF. The CDR3 coding sequence is TGTGCCACCCATGGGCGGCGGGGGCAAGAGACCCAGTACTTC.

The chain links TRBV28 to TRBJ2-1, with 10 bases identical to TRBD2. CDR1 is MDHEN, CDR2 SYDVKM, per germline. This CDR3 has 19 residues. The trim removed 3 bases at V and 0 bases at J, leaving 11 bases unmatched. CDR3 region: CASSFHLAGDVSSYNEQFF. CDR3 sequence (DNA): TGTGCCAGCAGTTTTCACCTAGCGGGAGACGTGAGCTCCTACAATGAGCAGTTCTTC.

J is TRBJ2-5 and V is TRBV29-1; no clear D gene. CDR3 size: 13 residues. Germline V CDR1 and CDR2: SQVTM, ANQGSEA. V lost 0 bases and J lost 5, with 10 bases in between. CDR3 sequence: CSVEDHGRETQYF. The CDR3 coding sequence is TGCAGCGTTGAAGATCACGGTCGGGAGACCCAGTACTTC.

This chain links TRBV3-1 (or the pseudogene TRBV3-2) with TRBJ2-2; 12 bases line up with TRBD2. The junction had 6 bases not matched to a gene; V was cut back by 4 bases and J by 0 bases. The CDR3 is made up of 18 amino acids. CDR1 is LGHDT and CDR2 is YNNKEL in the germline V gene (reference sequence). The CDR3 DNA follows: TGTGCCAGCAGCCCCTCGACTAGCGGGAGAACGAACACCGGGGAGCTGTTTTTT. It yields the protein CASSPSTSGRTNTGELFF.

The chain joins TRBV29-1 to TRBJ2-7, with 8 nucleotides matching TRBD1. Looked up from germline, CDR1 is SQVTM and CDR2 is ANQGSEA. Trimming cost V 7 bases and J 0 bases; bases outside gene matches: 5. The CDR3 sequence is 13 residues long. The CDR3 DNA reads TGCAGCGCCCGACAGGGGCCCTCCTACGAGCAGTACTTC. This sequence encodes CSARQGPSYEQYF.

The V gene is TRBV10-3, the J gene TRBJ2-5, with 13 nucleotides matching TRBD2. V lost 6 bases and J lost 2; bases outside the gene matches: 6. Germline CDR1 is ENHRY and CDR2 is SYGVKD. CDR3 length equals 16 residues. CDR3 protein: CAIRTSGGGQQETQYF. In DNA form, the CDR3 reads TGTGCCATCAGAACTAGCGGGGGGGGACAACAAGAGACCCAGTACTTC.

V gene TRBV5-4 combines with J gene TRBJ1-6; D perhaps matches TRBD1 (6 bases). Germline assignment: CDR1 SGHNT and CDR2 YYREEE (reference sequence). Trimming removed 3 bases from V and 6 bases from J, with 13 bases in between. The CDR3 runs 15 residues. The CDR3 region is CASSSGQLTNSPLHF. The CDR3 DNA is TGTGCCAGCAGCTCCGGACAGCTTACTAATTCACCCCTCCACTTT.

The chain links TRBV7-8 to TRBJ2-7, with 8 bases aligning to TRBD2. The CDR3 covers 15 residues. Per germline, CDR1 SGHVS and CDR2 FQNEAQ. Trimming took 5 bases from V and 4 from J; bases not matched to a gene: 10. The CDR3 region has the DNA TGTGCCAGCAGCCCACTAGCGGAGGGAGGTTACGAGCAGTACTTC. It is translated as CASSPLAEGGYEQYF. Full variable domain (rest looked up from reference TRBV7-8 and TRBJ2-7): GAGVSQSPRYKVAKRGQDVALRCDPISGHVSLFWYQQALGQGPEFLTYFQNEAQLDKSGLPSDRFFAERPEGSVSTLKIQRTQQEDSAVYLCASSPLAEGGYEQYFGPGTRLTVT.